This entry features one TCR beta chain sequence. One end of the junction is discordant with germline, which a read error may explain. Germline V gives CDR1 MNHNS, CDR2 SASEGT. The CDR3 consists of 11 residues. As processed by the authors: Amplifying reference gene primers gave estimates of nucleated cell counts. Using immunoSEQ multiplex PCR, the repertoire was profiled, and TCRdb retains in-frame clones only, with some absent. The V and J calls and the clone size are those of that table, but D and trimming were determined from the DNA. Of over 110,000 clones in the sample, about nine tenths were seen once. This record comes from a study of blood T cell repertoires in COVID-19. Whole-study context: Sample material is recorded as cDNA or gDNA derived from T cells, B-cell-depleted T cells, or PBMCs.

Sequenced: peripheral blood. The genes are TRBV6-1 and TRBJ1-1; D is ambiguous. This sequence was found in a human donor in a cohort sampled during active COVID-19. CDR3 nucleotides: TGTGCCAGCAGTGAAAATTTACAGCCCCAATTT. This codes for CASSENLQPQF.